This T cell receptor beta chain was sequenced during a study of cytomegalovirus exposure and HLA in healthy donors. As for the study in general: As released early, the data held about 85 million unique TCRs from HLA-typed donors.

V lost 3 bases to trimming and J lost 8 bases, with 4 bases between them. The CDR3 totals 11 residues. Germline V gives CDR1 SEHNR, CDR2 FQNEAQ (reference sequence). For this clone: What it binds is not known.

General study points: A few CMV-associated chains were confirmed in vitro to be specific for CMV antigens. One variant, a missense change in DCLRE1C, was linked in a later analysis to TCR beta V- and J-gene trimming. Another analysis was done later, and it associated 15,000 or so TCR beta sequences with HLA alleles at 0.05 false discovery rate.

PCR employed 60 Vbeta and 13 Jbeta primers. Profiled with immunoSEQ multiplex PCR; TCRdb holds only in-frame clones, not every one. The sample includes roughly 190,000 clones, more than 75% of them seen just once. The sequence was obtained from a man aged 25 to 40 in good health and CMV-seronegative. The sample consisted of PBMCs. The chain carries TRBV7-9 and TRBJ2-2, with D hard to call. The CDR3 spells CASSFQGELFF. The CDR3 nucleotides are TGTGCCAGCAGCTTTCAGGGGGAGCTGTTTTTT.